Below are 32 T cell receptor beta chains sequenced from a single sample in a study of cytomegalovirus exposure and HLA in healthy donors. In the PCR, 60 Vbeta and 13 Jbeta primers were used. TCRdb keeps only in-frame clones here, not all; method: immunoSEQ multiplex PCR. The sample consists of roughly 150,000 clones, approximately 80% of them appearing once. Sequenced: PBMCs. The receptor source for this set is a male donor in good health and CMV-seronegative.

The chain employs TRBV29-1 and TRBJ2-7, with D tentatively TRBD1 (6 bases). Per the germline V gene, CDR1 is SQVTM and CDR2 is ANQGSEA. The CDR3 extends over 13 amino acids. The V gene lost 4 bases and the J gene lost 5 bases, with 15 bases spanning the gap. The chain's CDR3 is CSVAGFQGNEQYF. The CDR3 nucleotides read TGCAGCGTTGCCGGGTTCCAGGGGAACGAGCAGTACTTC.

The chain combines TRBV18 with TRBJ2-5; 8 bases agree with TRBD2. Germline loops: CDR1 KGHSH, CDR2 LQKENI. CDR3 length: 13 amino acids. The trim removed 4 bases at V and 5 bases at J, leaving 3 bases unmatched. In nucleotides, the CDR3 is TGTGCCAGCTCACTCCCTAGCGGGGAGACCCAGTACTTC. It is translated as CASSLPSGETQYF.

V is TRBV5-5 and J is TRBJ2-1; 8 bases fit TRBD2. The CDR3 length is 16 residues. Germline V CDR1 and CDR2: SGHKS, YYEKEE (reference sequence). V lost 7 bases, J lost 3 bases, and 12 bases stayed unmatched. The CDR3 DNA reads TGTGCCAGCGCGGGAGGAGGTGGGGGGCTCTACAATGAGCAGTTCTTC. Its translation is CASAGGGGGLYNEQFF.

The chain links TRBV30 to TRBJ1-6; D is unresolved. The V gene lost 0 bases and the J gene lost 8 bases, with 14 bases spanning the gap. The CDR3 runs to 15 residues. Germline CDR1 reads GTSNPN; CDR2 reads SVGIG (reference sequence). The CDR3 sequence: CAWSVKGGRYSPLHF. DNA for the CDR3: TGTGCCTGGAGTGTGAAGGGAGGTAGATATTCACCCCTCCACTTT.

V is TRBV11-2 and J is TRBJ1-2, with 7 bases identical to TRBD1. Germline CDR1 is SGHAT and CDR2 is FQNNGV. V shed 5 bases, J shed 6 bases, and the junction held 24 bases outside the gene matches. The CDR3 is 19 amino acids. DNA of the CDR3: TGTGCCAGCAGCCCCCGATTAGTCCTCCTCCGGGACAGAGGGGATGGCTACACCTTC. It specifies CASSPRLVLLRDRGDGYTF.

The V and J genes are TRBV12-5 and TRBJ2-3, with D tentatively TRBD1 (6 bases). CDR3 size: 16 residues. V was clipped by 2 bases and J by 3 bases, with 15 bases between them. Germline lookup yields CDR1 LGHNT and CDR2 FRNRAP. CDR3 loop: CASGLMDRPETDTQYF. The CDR3 DNA reads as TGTGCTAGTGGTTTGATGGACAGACCCGAAACAGATACGCAGTATTTT.

The chain employs TRBV19 and TRBJ1-1, with 11 bases that match TRBD1. With 6 bases clipped from V and 4 bases from J, the junction kept 7 bases outside the gene matches. Germline V lookup: CDR1 LNHDA, CDR2 SQIVND (reference sequence). The CDR3 totals 15 residues. This CDR3 reads CASRMGQGGFTEAFF. The CDR3 coding sequence is TGTGCCAGTAGGATGGGACAGGGGGGGTTCACTGAAGCTTTCTTT.

The rearrangement uses TRBV5-6 and TRBJ1-1; a weak D match, TRBD1 (6 bases). V gave up 0 bases and J gave up 0 bases, with 12 bases separating them. The CDR3 loop spans 16 amino acids. The germline CDR1 and CDR2 sequences are SGHDT and YYEEEE. In nucleotides, the CDR3 is TGTGCCAGCAGCTTGGGACAGGCCGCTTTGAACACTGAAGCTTTCTTT. The encoded protein is CASSLGQAALNTEAFF.

The chain couples TRBV11-3 to TRBJ2-7; 7 bases are shared with TRBD2. The CDR3 loop spans 16 amino acids. Germline trimming cut 8 bases from V and 1 base from J; bases unmatched to any gene: 14. The germline V gene has CDR1 SGHNT and CDR2 YENEEA. This CDR3 reads CASGTLAAAISYEQYF. The CDR3 nucleotides are TGTGCCAGCGGCACCCTAGCGGCCGCCATTTCCTACGAGCAGTACTTC. Full variable domain (remainder filled in from reference TRBV11-3 and TRBJ2-7): EAGVVQSPRYKIIEKKQPVAFWCNPISGHNTLYWYLQNLGQGPELLIRYENEEAVDDSQLPKDRFSAERLKGVDSTLKIQPAELGDSAVYLCASGTLAAAISYEQYFGPGTRLTVT.

This clone was seen more than once but under ten times. The chain combines TRBV7-9 with TRBJ2-3; 9 nucleotides line up with TRBD2. J gave up 5 bases and V 1 base, and 1 base lay outside the gene matches. CDR3 length: 14 residues. Germline assignment: CDR1 SEHNR and CDR2 FQNEAQ (reference sequence). The CDR3 region is CASSLGAGGDTQYF. The CDR3 coding sequence is TGTGCCAGCAGCTTAGGAGCGGGGGGAGATACGCAGTATTTT.

This clone was seen once. This chain connects TRBV4-2 to TRBJ2-1; no definite D call. Germline-derived CDR1 and CDR2 are LGHNA and YNFKEQ. The CDR3 is 16 amino acids. V was pared by 4 bases and J by 0 bases, with 13 bases between. CDR3 in amino acids: CASSPFEAVSYNEQFF. The CDR3 DNA follows: TGTGCCAGCAGCCCGTTCGAGGCCGTCTCCTACAATGAGCAGTTCTTC.

V gene TRBV19 combines with J gene TRBJ2-6; D is ambiguous. Between the trimmed V and J ends, which lost 7 bases and 0 bases, there was a span of 10 bases. This CDR3 comprises 15 residues. Per the germline V gene, CDR1 is LNHDA and CDR2 is SQIVND (reference sequence). The CDR3 region has the DNA TGTGCCAGTACCCCTTGGGCCTCTGGGGCCAACGTCCTGACTTTC. The encoded protein is CASTPWASGANVLTF. Together with reference TRBV19 and TRBJ2-6, the CDR3 gives the full variable domain: DGGITQSPKYLFRKEGQNVTLSCEQNLNHDAMYWYRQDPGQGLRLIYYSQIVNDFQKGDIAEGYSVSREKKESFPLTVTSAQKNPTAFYLCASTPWASGANVLTFGAGSRLTVL.

The rearrangement uses TRBV9 and TRBJ2-3; D possibly corresponds to TRBD2 (6 bases). Trimming shortened V by 0 bases and J by 0 bases, and 8 bases separated the two germline ends. From germline, CDR1 is SGDLS and CDR2 YYNGEE. The CDR3 contains 15 residues. The CDR3 DNA follows: TGTGCCAGCAGCGTAGGGACTACTAGCACAGATACGCAGTATTTT. Its translation is CASSVGTTSTDTQYF.

CDR3 in amino acids: CASSEYPTSYNEQFF. CDR3 coding DNA: TGTGCCAGTAGTGAATACCCCACATCCTACAATGAGCAGTTCTTC. V and J are TRBV19 and TRBJ2-1; D is unresolved. V lost 5 bases, J lost 1 base, and 12 bases lay in between. This CDR3 contains 15 residues. Per germline, CDR1 LNHDA and CDR2 SQIVND (reference sequence).

This chain uses TRBV11-2 with TRBJ2-3; D is perhaps TRBD2 (5 bases). V was shortened by 4 bases and J by 0 bases, with 17 bases between the two germline ends. Germline V lookup: CDR1 SGHAT, CDR2 FQNNGV. The CDR3 sequence is 17 residues long. CDR3 nucleotide sequence: TGTGCCAGCAGCTCCCGAGGGTCCACGGGCAGCACAGATACGCAGTATTTT. Protein sequence: CASSSRGSTGSTDTQYF.

CDR3 amino acids: CASSLALSGNTGELFF. The CDR3 bases are TGCGCCAGCAGCTTGGCCTTATCAGGGAACACCGGGGAGCTGTTTTTT. The chain has TRBV5-1 and TRBJ2-2, with D uncertain. V was trimmed by 0 bases and J by 1 base, leaving 10 bases between them. The CDR3 spans 16 residues. Germline values: CDR1 SGHRS, CDR2 YFSETQ.

This clone has just one count. The rearrangement links TRBV2 to TRBJ2-7, with 7 bases matching TRBD2. The CDR3 is 15 residues long. V lost 9 bases and J lost 3; bases outside the gene matches: 14. From germline, CDR1 is SNHLY and CDR2 FYNNEI. CDR3 sequence: CASLGGVPLGYEQYF. CDR3 sequence (DNA): TGTGCCAGTCTGGGAGGGGTCCCCCTAGGCTACGAGCAGTACTTC.

The V gene is TRBV6-1, the J gene TRBJ1-1; 11 nucleotides line up with TRBD1. This CDR3 has 22 amino acids. Trimming removed 0 bases from V and 1 base from J; junction bases left unmatched: 19. CDR1 and CDR2 (germline): MNHNS, SASEGT. In DNA, the CDR3 is TGTGCCAGCAGTGAAGCATCTCCGGGACAGGGGGTTCTTTGGGGCCCGAACACTGAAGCTTTCTTT. Its translation is CASSEASPGQGVLWGPNTEAFF.

The rearrangement joins TRBV6-4 to TRBJ2-5; 10 bases are a match to TRBD2. V lost 5 bases and J lost 5; bases outside the gene matches: 8. The CDR3 runs 15 residues. The germline V gene has CDR1 MRHNA and CDR2 SNTAGT. The CDR3: CASSNQAGGRETQYF. The CDR3 DNA reads TGTGCCAGCAGTAACCAAGCGGGGGGGCGTGAGACCCAGTACTTC.

In the case of this clone: Other nucleotide sequences in the sample specify the same CDR3. The gene calls are TRBV5-1 and TRBJ1-1, with TRBD1 identical over 8 bases. From germline, CDR1 is SGHRS and CDR2 YFSETQ. The V gene end was trimmed by 1 base and the J gene end by 1 base; junction bases not matched to a gene: 3. The CDR3 has 15 amino acids. The CDR3 protein is CASSLTGGSNTEAFF. DNA for the CDR3: TGCGCCAGCAGCTTGACAGGGGGGTCGAACACTGAAGCTTTCTTT.

This clone was counted between two and nine times. The chain uses TRBV6-1 and TRBJ2-7, with a tentative D call TRBD1 (5 bases). With 6 bases removed from V and 3 bases from J, the gap between germline ends came to 12 bases. CDR1 is MNHNS and CDR2 is SASEGT in the germline V gene. The length of the CDR3 is 13 residues. CDR3 loop: CASRMTANYEQYF. The DNA for the CDR3 is TGTGCCAGCAGGATGACAGCCAACTACGAGCAGTACTTC.

The gene calls are TRBV5-1 and TRBJ1-3; possibly TRBD1 for D (6 bases). Germline CDR1 is SGHRS and CDR2 is YFSETQ. This CDR3 comprises 15 residues. The V gene lost 5 bases and the J gene lost 0 bases, with 12 bases spanning the gap. CDR3 sequence reads: CASSTGQSSGNTIYF. The CDR3 DNA follows: TGCGCCAGCAGTACCGGACAGAGCTCTGGAAACACCATATATTTT.

This clone was counted a single time. This rearrangement joins TRBV7-8 to TRBJ2-3; 9 bases match TRBD2. V shed 6 bases, J shed 2 bases, and the junction held 18 bases outside the gene matches. This CDR3 is built from 19 residues. Germline V gene lookup returns CDR1 SGHVS and CDR2 FQNEAQ. The DNA of the CDR3 is TGTGCCAGCAGACCCCCCCCAGGTGTAGCGGGAGTGCTCACAGATACGCAGTATTTT. Translation gives CASRPPPGVAGVLTDTQYF.

The sample holds one count of this clone. The rearrangement links TRBV5-6 to TRBJ1-5; possibly TRBD1 for D (5 bases). The CDR3 is made up of 19 amino acids. Trimming stripped 0 bases from V and 0 bases from J, with 19 bases between. The germline gives CDR1 SGHDT, CDR2 YYEEEE. DNA for the CDR3: TGTGCCAGCAGCTTGGGGCAGGGCGGAATATTGGATAGCAATCAGCCCCAGCATTTT. Its protein is CASSLGQGGILDSNQPQHF.

This clone was found once. The chain couples TRBV11-2 to TRBJ2-7; D is perhaps TRBD2 (6 bases). Between the trimmed V and J ends, which lost 5 bases and 2 bases, there was a span of 16 bases. The CDR3 contains 15 residues. Germline-derived CDR1 and CDR2 are SGHAT and FQNNGV. In DNA, the CDR3 is TGTGCCAGCAGCGCAGACCTGGGGGGTCCCTACGAGCAGTACTTC. It yields the protein CASSADLGGPYEQYF.

This clone has only one observation. V gene TRBV5-4 combines with J gene TRBJ1-1, with a weak D call TRBD1 (5 bases). This CDR3 comprises 16 residues. Between the trimmed V and J ends, which lost 4 bases and 5 bases, there was a span of 21 bases. CDR1 and CDR2 (germline): SGHNT, YYREEE (reference sequence). The CDR3 DNA follows: TGTGCCAGCAGCCCACCCCTGGCGGTACGGGGGACTGAAGCTTTCTTT. It yields the protein CASSPPLAVRGTEAFF.

The chain combines TRBV5-5 with TRBJ1-3, with 7 bases aligning to TRBD1. The CDR3 is 16 residues long. J was trimmed by 0 bases and V by 2 bases; bases with no gene match: 5. Looked up from germline, CDR1 is SGHKS and CDR2 is YYEKEE (reference sequence). The DNA for the CDR3 is TGTGCCAGCAGCTTTCCGGGACAGTTCTCTGGAAACACCATATATTTT. Protein: CASSFPGQFSGNTIYF. Full variable domain (rest looked up from reference TRBV5-5 and TRBJ1-3): DAGVTQSPTHLIKTRGQQVTLRCSPISGHKSVSWYQQVLGQGPQFIFQYYEKEERGRGNFPDRFSARQFPNYSSELNVNALLLGDSALYLCASSFPGQFSGNTIYFGEGSWLTVV.

This clone came up once. The rearrangement uses TRBV19 and TRBJ2-2; 10 bases fit TRBD2. The CDR3 consists of 22 residues. Germline V gene data show CDR1 as LNHDA and CDR2 as SQIVND (reference sequence). Germline trimming cut 6 bases from V and 0 bases from J; bases unmatched to any gene: 22. The CDR3 nucleotides are TGTGCCAGTAGCAGATATATCTCCATACTAGCGGGAACTTCGGCGAACACCGGGGAGCTGTTTTTT. Its protein is CASSRYISILAGTSANTGELFF.

The chain carries TRBV7-6 and TRBJ2-1, with D tentatively TRBD1 (8 bases). V gave up 4 bases and J gave up 8 bases, with 15 bases separating them. Germline-derived CDR1 and CDR2 are SGHVS and FNYEAQ. The CDR3 length is 14 residues. CDR3 DNA sequence: TGTGCCAGCAGCTACCGACAGGGGAGGGATGAGCAGTTCTTC. The encoded protein is CASSYRQGRDEQFF.

J is TRBJ2-5 and V is TRBV6-5, with no clear D. Deletions cut 6 bases from V and 11 bases from J, with 19 bases between. CDR3 length: 13 residues. CDR1 and CDR2 (germline): MNHEY, SVGAGI. CDR3 amino acids: CASSHHSQREQYF. DNA of the CDR3: TGTGCCAGCAGCCACCACAGCCAAAGAGAGCAGTACTTC.

This chain connects TRBV27 to TRBJ1-6; TRBD1 might be the D (5 bases). V was trimmed by 6 bases and J by 14 bases, leaving 17 bases between them. CDR1 and CDR2 (germline): MNHEY, SMNVEV (reference sequence). This CDR3 comprises 13 residues. Here the CDR3 DNA reads TGTGCCAGCAGAGGGCAGGGCCGATTATCCCTCCACTTT. This sequence encodes CASRGQGRLSLHF.

The V and J genes are TRBV5-4 and TRBJ1-3; D not resolved. The germline V and J ends were trimmed by 4 bases and 2 bases, with 16 bases remaining between them. CDR3 size: 16 residues. From germline, CDR1 is SGHNT and CDR2 YYREEE (reference sequence). The CDR3 sequence is CASSPSPGMAGNTIYF. In DNA form, the CDR3 reads TGTGCCAGCAGCCCTAGCCCGGGGATGGCTGGAAACACCATATATTTT.